This T cell receptor beta chain derives from a study of cytomegalovirus exposure and HLA in healthy donors. Deletions cut 5 bases from V and 0 bases from J, with 12 bases between. Germline CDR1 is SGHRS and CDR2 is YFSETQ. The CDR3 extends over 15 amino acids. As regards this clone: Its antigen is unknown.

Amplification used 60 Vbeta primers and 13 Jbeta primers. Data came from immunoSEQ multiplex PCR; TCRdb stores just in-frame clones and leaves some out. This sample contains 150,000 to 200,000 clones. Study-wide findings and caveats: Per published reports, the classifier diagnosed cytomegalovirus status with high specificity and sensitivity. A later analysis showed HLA-associated TCR beta chains outstripping equally common others in clonal expansion. Usually a TCR sequence was rare, but some public TCRs were found in many donors.

The sequenced sample was PBMCs. The gene calls are TRBV5-1 and TRBJ1-3; D perhaps matches TRBD1 (5 bases). The TCR sequence derives from a woman aged 18-29 years in good health and CMV-seropositive. CDR3 protein: CASRIDRNSGNTIYF. DNA of the CDR3: TGCGCCAGCAGGATAGACAGAAACTCTGGAAACACCATATATTTT.